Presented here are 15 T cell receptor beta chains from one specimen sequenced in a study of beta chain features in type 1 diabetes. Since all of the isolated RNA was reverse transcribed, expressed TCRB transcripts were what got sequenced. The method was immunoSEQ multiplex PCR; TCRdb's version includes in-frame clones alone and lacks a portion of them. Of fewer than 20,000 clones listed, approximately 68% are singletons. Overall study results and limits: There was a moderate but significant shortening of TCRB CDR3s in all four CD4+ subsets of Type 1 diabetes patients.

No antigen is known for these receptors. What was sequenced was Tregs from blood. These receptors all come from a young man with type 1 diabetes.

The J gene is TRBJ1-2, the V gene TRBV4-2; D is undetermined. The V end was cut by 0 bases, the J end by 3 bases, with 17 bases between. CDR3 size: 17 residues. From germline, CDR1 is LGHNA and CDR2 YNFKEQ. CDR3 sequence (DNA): TGTGCCAGCAGCCAAGATCAAATAGGGAGGATGGACTATGGCTACACCTTC. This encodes CASSQDQIGRMDYGYTF.

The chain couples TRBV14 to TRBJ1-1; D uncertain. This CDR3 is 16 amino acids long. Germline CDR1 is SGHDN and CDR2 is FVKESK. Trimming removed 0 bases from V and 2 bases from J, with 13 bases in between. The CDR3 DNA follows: TGTGCCAGCAGCCAAGATGGGCGACACCTTAACACTGAAGCTTTCTTT. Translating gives CASSQDGRHLNTEAFF.

The CDR3 region is CASSPTTGGNTEAFF. The CDR3, as DNA: TGTGCCAGCTCACCGACAACAGGGGGGAACACTGAAGCTTTCTTT. The chain links TRBV18 to TRBJ1-1, with 8 bases matching TRBD1. V trimming: 3 bases; J trimming: 1 base; junction bases outside the gene matches: 4. Per the germline V gene, CDR1 is KGHSH and CDR2 is LQKENI. The CDR3 extends over 15 amino acids.

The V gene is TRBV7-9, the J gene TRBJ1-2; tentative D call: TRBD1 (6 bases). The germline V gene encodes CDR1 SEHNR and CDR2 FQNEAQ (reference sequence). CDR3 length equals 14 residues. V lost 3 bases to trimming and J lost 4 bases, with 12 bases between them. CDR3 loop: CASSLGGRIYGYTF. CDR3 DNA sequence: TGTGCCAGCAGCTTGGGGGGGCGAATCTATGGCTACACCTTC.

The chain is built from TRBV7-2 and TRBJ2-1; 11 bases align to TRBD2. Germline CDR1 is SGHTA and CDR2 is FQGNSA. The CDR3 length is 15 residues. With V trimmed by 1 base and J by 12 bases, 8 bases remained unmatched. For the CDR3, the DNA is TGTGCCAGCAGCTTAGGGGGGACTAGCGGCGGTGGGCAGTTCTTC. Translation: CASSLGGTSGGGQFF.

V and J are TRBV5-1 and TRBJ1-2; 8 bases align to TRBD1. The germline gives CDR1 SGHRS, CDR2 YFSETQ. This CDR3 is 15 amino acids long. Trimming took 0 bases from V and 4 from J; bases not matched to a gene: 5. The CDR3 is CASSLGTGRPYGYTF. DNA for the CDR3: TGCGCCAGCAGCTTGGGGACAGGGCGGCCCTATGGCTACACCTTC.

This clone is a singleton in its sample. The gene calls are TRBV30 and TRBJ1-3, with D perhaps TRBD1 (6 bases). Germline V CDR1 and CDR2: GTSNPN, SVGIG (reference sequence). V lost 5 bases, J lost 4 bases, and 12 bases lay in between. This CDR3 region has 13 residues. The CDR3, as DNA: TGTGCCTGGGGTGGGGGCCAGGGAAACACCATATATTTT. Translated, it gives CAWGGGQGNTIYF.

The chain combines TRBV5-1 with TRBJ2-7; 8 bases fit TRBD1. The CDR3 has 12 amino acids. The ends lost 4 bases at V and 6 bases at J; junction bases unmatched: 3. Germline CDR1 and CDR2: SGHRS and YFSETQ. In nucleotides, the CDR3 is TGCGCCAGCAGCACCGGACAGGGCGAGCAGTACTTC. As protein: CASSTGQGEQYF.

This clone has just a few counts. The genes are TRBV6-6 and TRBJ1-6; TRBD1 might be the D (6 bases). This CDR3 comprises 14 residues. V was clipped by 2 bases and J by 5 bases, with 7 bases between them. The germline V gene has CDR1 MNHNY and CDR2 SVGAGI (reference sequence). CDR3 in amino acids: CASSYTGNNSPLHF. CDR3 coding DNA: TGTGCCAGCAGTTACACAGGGAATAATTCACCCCTCCACTTT.

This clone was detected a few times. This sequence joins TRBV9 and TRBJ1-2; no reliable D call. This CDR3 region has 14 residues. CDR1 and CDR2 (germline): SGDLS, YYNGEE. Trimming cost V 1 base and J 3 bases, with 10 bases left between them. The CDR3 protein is CASSVLDGDYGYTF. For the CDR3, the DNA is TGTGCCAGCAGCGTACTGGACGGGGACTATGGCTACACCTTC.

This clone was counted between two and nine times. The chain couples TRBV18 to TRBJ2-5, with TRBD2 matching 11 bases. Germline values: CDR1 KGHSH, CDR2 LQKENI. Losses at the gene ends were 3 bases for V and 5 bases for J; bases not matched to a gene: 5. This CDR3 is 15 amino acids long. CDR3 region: CASSPGLAGVETQYF. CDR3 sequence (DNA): TGTGCCAGCTCACCCGGACTAGCGGGTGTGGAGACCCAGTACTTC.

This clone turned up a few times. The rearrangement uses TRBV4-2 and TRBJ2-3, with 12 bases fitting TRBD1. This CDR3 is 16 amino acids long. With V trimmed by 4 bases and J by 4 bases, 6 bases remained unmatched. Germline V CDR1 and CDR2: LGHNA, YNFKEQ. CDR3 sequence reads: CASSRGTGGEADTQYF. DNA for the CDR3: TGTGCCAGCAGCCGGGGGACAGGGGGCGAAGCAGATACGCAGTATTTT.

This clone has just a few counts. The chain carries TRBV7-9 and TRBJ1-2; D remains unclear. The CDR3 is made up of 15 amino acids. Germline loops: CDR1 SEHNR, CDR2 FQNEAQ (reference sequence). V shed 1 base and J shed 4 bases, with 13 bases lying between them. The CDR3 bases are TGTGCCAGCAGCTTAGACCTTGCGGCCCGCTATGGCTACACCTTC. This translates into CASSLDLAARYGYTF.

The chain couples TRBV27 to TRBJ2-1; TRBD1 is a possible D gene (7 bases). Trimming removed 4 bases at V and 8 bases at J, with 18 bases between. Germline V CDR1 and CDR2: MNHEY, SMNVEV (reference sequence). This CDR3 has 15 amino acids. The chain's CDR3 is CASSYDRVPSDEQFF. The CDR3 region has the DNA TGTGCCAGCAGTTACGACAGGGTTCCTAGCGATGAGCAGTTCTTC.

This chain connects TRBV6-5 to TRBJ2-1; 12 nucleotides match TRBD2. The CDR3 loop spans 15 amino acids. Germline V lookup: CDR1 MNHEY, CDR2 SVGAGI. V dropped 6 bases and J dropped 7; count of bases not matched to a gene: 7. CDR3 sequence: CASRYSTSGGNEQFF. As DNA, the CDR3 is TGTGCCAGCAGATATTCGACTAGCGGGGGAAATGAGCAGTTCTTC.